The 7 T cell receptor beta chains listed next were all sequenced from one sample in a study of regulatory T cells in long-lasting Graves disease. Time point indicated: newly diagnosed GD, antithyroid drugs for less than 3 months. Preparation of the TCR library used RNA extracted from PBMCs. Investigators prepared the TCR beta libraries by applying iRepertoire HTBI primers and Arm-PCR of CDR3 regions. TCRdb re-called the multiplex PCR reads through MiXCR, storing one row per CDR3 protein. Altogether around 250,000 distinct CDR3 sequences are present, about 18% being singletons, with the ten largest covering around 15%. The same data also contributed to another study, on T cells in Graves' hyperthyroidism and ophthalmopathy.

The source was peripheral blood mononuclear cells (PBMCs), collected at new diagnosis, from a patient treated with antithyroid drugs. Receptor source: a woman in her twenties or thirties with Graves disease.

This clonotype was counted once. One junction end disagrees with the germline gene, perhaps due to a read error. The CDR3 loop is CASSMKGTGGVNTEAFF. The DNA for the CDR3 is TGTGCCAGTAGTATGAAAGGGACAGGGGGCGTGAATACTGAAGCTTTCTTT. The gene calls are TRBV19 and TRBJ1-1; TRBD1 matches at 12 bases. This CDR3 is 17 amino acids long. CDR1 and CDR2 from the germline V gene are LNHDA and SQIVND (reference sequence).

About this clonotype: One base away lies a much larger clone, so this may be a sequencing read error. The J gene is TRBJ1-2, the V gene TRBV27; D is unclear. The germline V gene encodes CDR1 MNHEY and CDR2 SMNVEV (reference sequence). The CDR3 has 13 amino acids. The CDR3 nucleotides are TGTGCCAGCAGTTTGAAGGGCGGGTATGGCTGCACCTTC. Its protein is CASSLKGGYGCTF.

This clonotype was counted many times. J is TRBJ1-1 and V is TRBV6-5; D call uncertain. The germline CDR1 and CDR2 sequences are MNHEY and SVGAGI. The CDR3 contains 15 residues. Trimming stripped 3 bases from V and 0 bases from J, with 11 bases between. CDR3 DNA sequence: TGTGCCAGCAGTTATTCGACGGCTATGAACACTGAAGCTTTCTTT. It is translated as CASSYSTAMNTEAFF.

This clonotype was observed at least ten times. The rearrangement uses TRBV29-1 and TRBJ2-3; 9 positions agree with TRBD2. There are 15 residues in the CDR3. Per germline, CDR1 SQVTM and CDR2 ANQGSEA. V lost 7 bases, J lost 5 bases, and 13 bases stayed unmatched. This chain's CDR3 is CSGGVAGGIKDTQYF. The CDR3 DNA is TGCAGCGGTGGGGTGGCGGGGGGGATCAAAGATACGCAGTATTTT.

At least ten counts were recorded for this clonotype. This chain connects TRBV3-1 to TRBJ2-1, with D hard to call. Germline loops: CDR1 LGHDT, CDR2 YNNKEL (reference sequence). With 0 bases removed from V and 0 bases from J, the gap between germline ends came to 12 bases. The CDR3 is 17 residues long. In DNA, the CDR3 is TGTGCCAGCAGCCAAGATCTGGTTAGCAGCTCCTACAATGAGCAGTTCTTC. Protein: CASSQDLVSSSYNEQFF.

This clonotype appeared a few times. V and J are TRBV4-1 and TRBJ1-6, with no clear D. Trimming took 4 bases from V and 8 from J, leaving 18 bases between them. Germline assignment: CDR1 MGHRA and CDR2 YSYEKL. CDR3 length equals 16 residues. The DNA of the CDR3 is TGCGCCAGCAGCCTGGAAGGGCGCCTTGGTTATTCACCCCTCCACTTT. Protein sequence: CASSLEGRLGYSPLHF.

This chain uses TRBV20-1 with TRBJ2-5; tentatively, D is TRBD1 (6 bases). CDR3 length: 13 amino acids. The ends were cut back, 6 bases at V and 3 bases at J, with 14 bases in the middle. Germline lookup yields CDR1 DFQATT and CDR2 SNEGSKA (reference sequence). The CDR3 nucleotides are TGCAGTGCCAGCTCCCGGGACAAAGAGACCCAGTACTTC. Amino acids: CSASSRDKETQYF.